This is a list of T cell receptor beta chains from one sample in a study of lymphopenia after photon versus proton radiotherapy. Data came from immunoSEQ multiplex PCR; TCRdb stores just in-frame clones and leaves some out. The sample lists around 20,000 clones, just over 90% occurring once. Sample: peripheral blood, taken from a patient treated with photon-based radiotherapy. These receptor sequences come from a man aged 60 to 69 with pancreatic cancer. CDR3s include the opening cysteine and the closing phenylalanine or tryptophan. Fields, in order: V gene, J gene, clone size, D gene, CDR3 DNA, CDR3 protein. The D gene is left open where the match is weak. Clone size is given for some rows only: seen once, a few or many times, or a class if the clone is expanded.

v_gene: TRBV9
j_gene: TRBJ1-2
abundance: once
d_gene: .
CDR3nt: TGTGCCAGCAGCCCGGACAGAAACTATGGCTACACCTTC
CDR3aa: CASSPDRNYGYTF

v_gene: TRBV4-1
j_gene: TRBJ2-7
abundance: medium-sized
d_gene: .
CDR3nt: TGCGCCAGCAGCCAAGTGTGGACCGGGCACGAGCAGTACTTC
CDR3aa: CASSQVWTGHEQYF

v_gene: TRBV27
j_gene: TRBJ2-1
abundance: .
d_gene: TRBD1
CDR3nt: TGTGCCAGCAGTTTATATGGGACAGGGGGTTACAATGAGCAGTTCTTC
CDR3aa: CASSLYGTGGYNEQFF

v_gene: TRBV7-2
j_gene: TRBJ1-1
abundance: .
d_gene: .
CDR3nt: TGTGCCAGCACCTCGACAAGATGGCACCGGAACACTGAAGCTTTCTTT
CDR3aa: CASTSTRWHRNTEAFF

v_gene: TRBV7-8
j_gene: TRBJ2-1
abundance: .
d_gene: TRBD1
CDR3nt: TGTGCCAGCAGCATGAAATCCGGGACAGGGACAAATGAGCAGTTCTTC
CDR3aa: CASSMKSGTGTNEQFF

v_gene: TRBV4-2
j_gene: TRBJ2-5
abundance: .
d_gene: .
CDR3nt: TGTGCCAGCAGCCAAGATGGGGCTGGATACCAAGAGACCCAGTACTTC
CDR3aa: CASSQDGAGYQETQYF

v_gene: TRBV9
j_gene: TRBJ2-4
abundance: .
d_gene: TRBD1
CDR3nt: TGTGCCAGCAGCGTAGAGGAGGCGACAGGGGCGTTAAACATTCAGTACTTC
CDR3aa: CASSVEEATGALNIQYF

v_gene: TRBV18
j_gene: TRBJ1-2
abundance: .
d_gene: .
CDR3nt: TGTGCCAGCTCACCGAGGGGGAACTATGGCTACACCTTC
CDR3aa: CASSPRGNYGYTF

v_gene: TRBV5-5
j_gene: TRBJ1-3
abundance: .
d_gene: .
CDR3nt: TGTGCCAGCAGCCCGGGACAACTCCTCTCTGGAAACACCATATATTTT
CDR3aa: CASSPGQLLSGNTIYF

v_gene: TRBV5-6
j_gene: TRBJ1-6
abundance: .
d_gene: .
CDR3nt: TGTGCCAGCAGCTTGACAGACAATTCACCCCTCCACTTT
CDR3aa: CASSLTDNSPLHF

v_gene: TRBV6-5
j_gene: TRBJ1-1
abundance: .
d_gene: .
CDR3nt: TGTGCCAGCAGTTATGATGCCAGGGGCACTGAAGCTTTCTTT
CDR3aa: CASSYDARGTEAFF

v_gene: TRBV6-5
j_gene: TRBJ2-5
abundance: .
d_gene: TRBD1
CDR3nt: TGTGCCAGCAGTTACTGGCGGGGGACAGGGGAGACCCAGTACTTC
CDR3aa: CASSYWRGTGETQYF

v_gene: TRBV19
j_gene: TRBJ2-1
abundance: few
d_gene: TRBD1
CDR3nt: TGTGCCAGTGGGGACAGGGCCGCCTTGGGCAATGAGCAGTTCTTC
CDR3aa: CASGDRAALGNEQFF

v_gene: TRBV5-1
j_gene: TRBJ2-7
abundance: once
d_gene: TRBD1
CDR3nt: TGCGCCAGCCGAGGGGGCGCGGGTTCCCACGAGCAGTACTTC
CDR3aa: CASRGGAGSHEQYF

v_gene: TRBV4-1
j_gene: TRBJ1-1
abundance: .
d_gene: .
CDR3nt: TGCGCCAGCAGCCAAGATGAGAGGAACACTGAAGCTTTCTTT
CDR3aa: CASSQDERNTEAFF

v_gene: TRBV18
j_gene: TRBJ1-5
abundance: .
d_gene: .
CDR3nt: TGTGCCAGCTCACCTACCGAAGGCAAAAGACTGACGTATTATAGCAATCAGCCCCAGCATTTT
CDR3aa: CASSPTEGKRLTYYSNQPQHF

v_gene: TRBV9
j_gene: TRBJ1-1
abundance: .
d_gene: TRBD1
CDR3nt: TGTGCCAGCAGCAGTAACACAGGGGTGAACACTGAAGCTTTCTTT
CDR3aa: CASSSNTGVNTEAFF

v_gene: TRBV30
j_gene: TRBJ1-4
abundance: .
d_gene: TRBD1
CDR3nt: TGTGCCTGGAGTCCCGGGACAGGGAGGGAAAAACTGTTTTTT
CDR3aa: CAWSPGTGREKLFF

v_gene: TRBV7-9
j_gene: TRBJ2-2
abundance: .
d_gene: .
CDR3nt: TGTGCCATCGGGGGAACCGGGGAGCTGTTTTTT
CDR3aa: CAIGGTGELFF

v_gene: TRBV18
j_gene: TRBJ1-1
abundance: .
d_gene: .
CDR3nt: TGTGCCAGCTCACCACAATTATCCAGATCACGGGAGGGCACTGAAGCTTTCTTT
CDR3aa: CASSPQLSRSREGTEAFF

v_gene: TRBV18
j_gene: TRBJ1-6
abundance: .
d_gene: .
CDR3nt: TGTGCCAGCTCACCAATAGGGCAGATCGATTCACCCCTCCACTTT
CDR3aa: CASSPIGQIDSPLHF

v_gene: TRBV6-1
j_gene: TRBJ2-1
abundance: .
d_gene: .
CDR3nt: TGTGCCAGCAGTAATTGGGTCAGTTCCTACAATGAGCAGTTCTTC
CDR3aa: CASSNWVSSYNEQFF

v_gene: TRBV9
j_gene: TRBJ1-2
abundance: .
d_gene: TRBD1
CDR3nt: TGTGCCAGCAGCGCCCAGGGAGGGGGCAGGGGCTATGGCTACACCTTC
CDR3aa: CASSAQGGGRGYGYTF

v_gene: TRBV7-3
j_gene: TRBJ2-2
abundance: .
d_gene: .
CDR3nt: TGTGCCAGCAGCTTCAGTTCTGGGGAGCTGTTTTTT
CDR3aa: CASSFSSGELFF

v_gene: TRBV12-5
j_gene: TRBJ2-5
abundance: .
d_gene: .
CDR3nt: TGTGCTAGTGGTTTGGGGACTCGTGGGCAATCGGGGGAGACCCAGTACTTC
CDR3aa: CASGLGTRGQSGETQYF

v_gene: TRBV7-6
j_gene: TRBJ2-5
abundance: .
d_gene: .
CDR3nt: TGTGCCAGCAGCTTTAGTGGAGGTCAAGAGACCCAGTACTTC
CDR3aa: CASSFSGGQETQYF

v_gene: TRBV6-1
j_gene: TRBJ1-5
abundance: .
d_gene: .
CDR3nt: TGTGCCAGCAGTGAATTCAGTAGGGGGGGTAGCAATCAGCCCCAGCATTTT
CDR3aa: CASSEFSRGGSNQPQHF

v_gene: TRBV19
j_gene: TRBJ1-2
abundance: .
d_gene: .
CDR3nt: TGTGCCAGTAGTATGAGGACAGCCTCCTATGGCTACACCTTC
CDR3aa: CASSMRTASYGYTF

v_gene: TRBV7-3
j_gene: TRBJ2-3
abundance: .
d_gene: TRBD2
CDR3nt: TGTGCCAGCAGGACTACTAGCGGGGGGGCCTCAGATACGCAGTATTTT
CDR3aa: CASRTTSGGASDTQYF

v_gene: TRBV7-2
j_gene: TRBJ1-3
abundance: .
d_gene: .
CDR3nt: TGTGCCAGCAGCTTTAGTCGGGAGGCCGCCATATATTTT
CDR3aa: CASSFSREAAIYF

v_gene: TRBV5-5
j_gene: TRBJ2-1
abundance: few
d_gene: .
CDR3nt: TGTGCCAGCAGCTTTGACTCTTACAATGAGCAGTTCTTC
CDR3aa: CASSFDSYNEQFF

v_gene: TRBV19
j_gene: TRBJ1-6
abundance: .
d_gene: TRBD1
CDR3nt: TGTGCCAGTAGTAATAGGGGGCAGGTATCACCCCTCCACTTT
CDR3aa: CASSNRGQVSPLHF

v_gene: TRBV6-4
j_gene: TRBJ2-5
abundance: once
d_gene: TRBD2
CDR3nt: TGTGCCAGCAGTGCGGGTAGCGGGGGATTGGAGACCCAGTACTTC
CDR3aa: CASSAGSGGLETQYF

v_gene: TRBV15
j_gene: TRBJ2-1
abundance: .
d_gene: TRBD2
CDR3nt: TGTGCCACCAGCAGAGGACCTAGCGGGGGTTACAATGAGCAGTTCTTC
CDR3aa: CATSRGPSGGYNEQFF

v_gene: TRBV5-1
j_gene: TRBJ2-5
abundance: .
d_gene: TRBD1
CDR3nt: TGCGCCAGCAGCCCCGGGACAGGTCTTTGGGAGACCCAGTACTTC
CDR3aa: CASSPGTGLWETQYF

v_gene: TRBV7-2
j_gene: TRBJ1-1
abundance: .
d_gene: .
CDR3nt: TGTGCCAGCAGCTTAAAGGGGCTCGGCACTGAAGCTTTCTTT
CDR3aa: CASSLKGLGTEAFF